This is a list of T cell receptor beta chains from one sample in a study of shared clonotypes between healthy human individuals. Produced via immunoSEQ multiplex PCR; TCRdb's table is partial and in-frame only. This repertoire shows 1,500,000 or so clones, 98% found once; its top ten account for around 0.38%. Sequencing used naive CD4+ T cells sorted from blood. The receptors originated from a man younger than 40 in good health. Both conserved end residues are part of each CDR3. The order of the fields is CDR3 protein, CDR3 DNA, clone size, CDR3 length, J gene, V gene, D gene. The D gene is left open where the match is weak. Clone sizes are given selectively: once, few, many, or a class where the clone is expanded.

CDR3 protein: CASSLAGLAYNEQFF
CDR3 DNA: TGTGCCAGCAGCCTTGCGGGACTGGCATACAATGAGCAGTTCTTC
clone size: once
CDR3 length: 15
J gene: TRBJ2-1
V gene: TRBV7-9
D gene: -

CDR3 protein: CASSVGGGLRSEQYF
CDR3 DNA: TGCGCCAGCAGCGTGGGCGGGGGGCTGAGGTCCGAGCAGTACTTC
clone size: -
CDR3 length: 15
J gene: TRBJ2-7
V gene: TRBV5-1
D gene: TRBD2

CDR3 protein: CASSLLGEKETQYF
CDR3 DNA: TGTGCCAGCAGTCTACTCGGGGAGAAGGAGACCCAGTACTTC
clone size: -
CDR3 length: 14
J gene: TRBJ2-5
V gene: TRBV28
D gene: -

CDR3 protein: CASSSQGTDQFF
CDR3 DNA: TGTGCCAGCAGCTCCCAGGGGACGGATCAGTTCTTC
clone size: -
CDR3 length: 12
J gene: TRBJ2-1
V gene: TRBV7-2
D gene: -

CDR3 protein: CASRMDTYNEQFF
CDR3 DNA: TGTGCCAGCAGGATGGACACCTACAATGAGCAGTTCTTC
clone size: -
CDR3 length: 13
J gene: TRBJ2-1
V gene: TRBV28
D gene: -

CDR3 protein: CASRENLDNEQFF
CDR3 DNA: TGTGCCAGCCGGGAGAATTTAGACAATGAGCAGTTCTTC
clone size: -
CDR3 length: 13
J gene: TRBJ2-1
V gene: TRBV6-1
D gene: -

CDR3 protein: CASSSGQGYGYTF
CDR3 DNA: TGTGCCAGCAGCTCGGGACAGGGGTATGGCTACACCTTC
clone size: -
CDR3 length: 13
J gene: TRBJ1-2
V gene: TRBV7-2
D gene: TRBD1

CDR3 protein: CASSLTSPGHHEQYF
CDR3 DNA: TGTGCCAGCAGTCTTACTAGCCCAGGGCACCACGAGCAGTACTTC
clone size: -
CDR3 length: 15
J gene: TRBJ2-7
V gene: TRBV28
D gene: -

CDR3 protein: CASSLARQGASGELFF
CDR3 DNA: TGCGCCAGCAGCTTGGCCCGACAGGGGGCAAGCGGGGAGCTGTTTTTT
clone size: -
CDR3 length: 16
J gene: TRBJ2-2
V gene: TRBV5-1
D gene: TRBD1

CDR3 protein: CAWSSTGGSNQPQHF
CDR3 DNA: TGTGCCTGGAGTTCGACAGGGGGTAGCAATCAGCCCCAGCATTTT
clone size: -
CDR3 length: 15
J gene: TRBJ1-5
V gene: TRBV30
D gene: TRBD1

CDR3 protein: CASYRGEGETQYF
CDR3 DNA: TGTGCCAGCTACAGGGGTGAGGGGGAGACCCAGTACTTC
clone size: -
CDR3 length: 13
J gene: TRBJ2-5
V gene: TRBV2
D gene: TRBD1

CDR3 protein: CAISDLTGGNQPQHF
CDR3 DNA: TGTGCCATCAGTGACCTGACAGGGGGAAATCAGCCCCAGCATTTT
clone size: -
CDR3 length: 15
J gene: TRBJ1-5
V gene: TRBV10-3
D gene: TRBD1

CDR3 protein: CASSLGGLAGYTDTQYF
CDR3 DNA: TGTGCCAGCAGCTTGGGGGGACTAGCGGGTTACACAGATACGCAGTATTTT
clone size: -
CDR3 length: 17
J gene: TRBJ2-3
V gene: TRBV5-4
D gene: TRBD2

CDR3 protein: CASSIAGSSYEQYF
CDR3 DNA: TGTGCCAGTAGTATAGCGGGGAGCTCCTACGAGCAGTACTTC
clone size: -
CDR3 length: 14
J gene: TRBJ2-7
V gene: TRBV19
D gene: -

CDR3 protein: CASSPRTSGKNNEQFF
CDR3 DNA: TGTGCCAGCTCACCACGGACTAGCGGGAAGAACAATGAGCAGTTCTTC
clone size: -
CDR3 length: 16
J gene: TRBJ2-1
V gene: TRBV18
D gene: TRBD2

CDR3 protein: CASSGGGSSYNEQFF
CDR3 DNA: TGTGCCAGCAGCGGTGGAGGGAGCTCCTACAATGAGCAGTTCTTC
clone size: -
CDR3 length: 15
J gene: TRBJ2-1
V gene: TRBV7-9
D gene: -

CDR3 protein: CASSWPAGGFDTEAFF
CDR3 DNA: TGTGCCAGCAGCTGGCCCGCGGGAGGTTTTGATACTGAAGCTTTCTTT
clone size: -
CDR3 length: 16
J gene: TRBJ1-1
V gene: TRBV11-2
D gene: -

CDR3 protein: CASSPQRDRDNYGYTF
CDR3 DNA: TGTGCCAGCAGCCCTCAACGGGACAGAGATAACTATGGCTACACCTTC
clone size: -
CDR3 length: 16
J gene: TRBJ1-2
V gene: TRBV5-4
D gene: TRBD1

CDR3 protein: CAISESREKLFF
CDR3 DNA: TGTGCCATCAGTGAGTCTCGAGAAAAACTGTTTTTT
clone size: -
CDR3 length: 12
J gene: TRBJ1-4
V gene: TRBV10-3
D gene: -

CDR3 protein: CASSLGAVEDTQYF
CDR3 DNA: TGCGCCAGCAGCCTAGGGGCAGTTGAGGATACGCAGTATTTT
clone size: -
CDR3 length: 14
J gene: TRBJ2-3
V gene: TRBV10-2
D gene: -

CDR3 protein: CASRNSRDRGYEQYF
CDR3 DNA: TGTGCCAGCAGAAACTCCCGGGACAGGGGTTACGAGCAGTACTTC
clone size: -
CDR3 length: 15
J gene: TRBJ2-7
V gene: TRBV6-6
D gene: TRBD1

CDR3 protein: CASSSTSGIPQFF
CDR3 DNA: TGTGCCAGCAGCTCGACTAGCGGGATCCCCCAGTTCTTC
clone size: -
CDR3 length: 13
J gene: TRBJ2-1
V gene: TRBV7-8
D gene: TRBD2

CDR3 protein: CASSSARQGADNYGYTF
CDR3 DNA: TGTGCCAGCAGTTCTGCCCGACAGGGGGCTGATAACTATGGCTACACCTTC
clone size: -
CDR3 length: 17
J gene: TRBJ1-2
V gene: TRBV5-5
D gene: TRBD1

CDR3 protein: CASKGQSSSDEQFF
CDR3 DNA: TGTGCCAGCAAGGGTCAGTCTAGCTCCGATGAGCAGTTCTTC
clone size: -
CDR3 length: 14
J gene: TRBJ2-1
V gene: TRBV2
D gene: -

CDR3 protein: CAITTGGSSYNEQFF
CDR3 DNA: TGTGCCATCACTACGGGAGGGAGCTCCTACAATGAGCAGTTCTTC
clone size: -
CDR3 length: 15
J gene: TRBJ2-1
V gene: TRBV10-3
D gene: TRBD2

CDR3 protein: CASSPQLAAKNIQYF
CDR3 DNA: TGTGCCAGCTCACCACAGTTGGCAGCCAAAAACATTCAGTACTTC
clone size: -
CDR3 length: 15
J gene: TRBJ2-4
V gene: TRBV18
D gene: -

CDR3 protein: CASSLRQGWTDTQYF
CDR3 DNA: TGTGCCAGCAGCCTCCGACAGGGTTGGACAGATACGCAGTATTTT
clone size: -
CDR3 length: 15
J gene: TRBJ2-3
V gene: TRBV7-2
D gene: TRBD1

CDR3 protein: CASSLGSSGIYEQYF
CDR3 DNA: TGCGCCAGCAGCTTGGGCTCTAGCGGAATCTACGAGCAGTACTTC
clone size: -
CDR3 length: 15
J gene: TRBJ2-7
V gene: TRBV5-1
D gene: TRBD2

CDR3 protein: CASSSGVNRATGELFF
CDR3 DNA: TGTGCCAGCAGTTCTGGAGTTAACAGGGCCACCGGGGAGCTGTTTTTT
clone size: -
CDR3 length: 16
J gene: TRBJ2-2
V gene: TRBV27
D gene: -

CDR3 protein: CASTRDRNYGYTF
CDR3 DNA: TGTGCCAGCACCAGGGACAGGAACTATGGCTACACCTTC
clone size: -
CDR3 length: 13
J gene: TRBJ1-2
V gene: TRBV9
D gene: TRBD1

CDR3 protein: CASSPTVTYEQYF
CDR3 DNA: TGTGCCAGTAGCCCGACAGTTACCTACGAGCAGTACTTC
clone size: -
CDR3 length: 13
J gene: TRBJ2-7
V gene: TRBV19
D gene: -

CDR3 protein: CATSSLPYQPQHF
CDR3 DNA: TGTGCCACCAGCAGCCTGCCGTATCAGCCCCAGCATTTT
clone size: -
CDR3 length: 13
J gene: TRBJ1-5
V gene: TRBV15
D gene: -

CDR3 protein: CASSLASGRVSGELFF
CDR3 DNA: TGCGCCAGCAGCTTGGCTAGCGGGAGGGTATCCGGGGAGCTGTTTTTT
clone size: -
CDR3 length: 16
J gene: TRBJ2-2
V gene: TRBV5-1
D gene: TRBD2

CDR3 protein: CASRTGVNTEAFF
CDR3 DNA: TGTGCCAGCAGAACAGGGGTGAACACTGAAGCTTTCTTT
clone size: once
CDR3 length: 13
J gene: TRBJ1-1
V gene: TRBV28
D gene: TRBD1

CDR3 protein: CASSQDQPYSNQPQHF
CDR3 DNA: TGCGCCAGCAGCCAAGATCAACCGTACAGCAATCAGCCCCAGCATTTT
clone size: once
CDR3 length: 16
J gene: TRBJ1-5
V gene: TRBV4-1
D gene: -

CDR3 protein: CAISPYLLTPAYNEQFF
CDR3 DNA: TGTGCCATCAGTCCTTATCTCTTAACCCCCGCCTACAATGAGCAGTTCTTC
clone size: -
CDR3 length: 17
J gene: TRBJ2-1
V gene: TRBV10-3
D gene: -

CDR3 protein: CASSPRSDIRETQYF
CDR3 DNA: TGTGCCAGCTCACCAAGGTCAGACATACGGGAGACCCAGTACTTC
clone size: -
CDR3 length: 15
J gene: TRBJ2-5
V gene: TRBV18
D gene: -

CDR3 protein: CASSRTGTYNYGYTF
CDR3 DNA: TGTGCCAGCAGCAGAACCGGGACATATAACTATGGCTACACCTTC
clone size: -
CDR3 length: 15
J gene: TRBJ1-2
V gene: TRBV6-1
D gene: -

CDR3 protein: CASSLAVKDTQYF
CDR3 DNA: TGTGCCAGCAGCTTGGCGGTTAAAGATACGCAGTATTTT
clone size: -
CDR3 length: 13
J gene: TRBJ2-3
V gene: TRBV5-4
D gene: -

CDR3 protein: CASSSLTGVGQVSNQPQHF
CDR3 DNA: TGTGCCAGCAGTTCATTGACGGGTGTGGGGCAGGTGAGCAATCAGCCCCAGCATTTT
clone size: -
CDR3 length: 19
J gene: TRBJ1-5
V gene: TRBV27
D gene: -

CDR3 protein: CASSQVLTKGEQFF
CDR3 DNA: TGCGCCAGCAGCCAAGTACTGACTAAGGGTGAGCAGTTCTTC
clone size: -
CDR3 length: 14
J gene: TRBJ2-1
V gene: TRBV4-1
D gene: -

CDR3 protein: CASSPGRVRTDTQYF
CDR3 DNA: TGTGCCAGCAGTCCAGGCCGCGTCCGCACAGATACGCAGTATTTT
clone size: -
CDR3 length: 15
J gene: TRBJ2-3
V gene: TRBV6-5
D gene: -

CDR3 protein: CASSQALAGAREFF
CDR3 DNA: TGTGCCAGCAGCCAGGCCCTAGCGGGAGCTAGGGAGTTCTTC
clone size: once
CDR3 length: 14
J gene: TRBJ2-1
V gene: TRBV14
D gene: TRBD2

CDR3 protein: CASSWGPQGAGVDEQYF
CDR3 DNA: TGCGCCAGCAGCTGGGGGCCTCAAGGGGCGGGAGTGGACGAGCAGTACTTC
clone size: -
CDR3 length: 17
J gene: TRBJ2-7
V gene: TRBV5-1
D gene: -

CDR3 protein: CASSSLGNEQFF
CDR3 DNA: TGTGCCAGCAGCTCTCTTGGTAATGAGCAGTTCTTC
clone size: -
CDR3 length: 12
J gene: TRBJ2-1
V gene: TRBV7-6
D gene: -

CDR3 protein: CASDLTYNEQFF
CDR3 DNA: TGTGCCTCGGACTTAACCTACAATGAGCAGTTCTTC
clone size: -
CDR3 length: 12
J gene: TRBJ2-1
V gene: TRBV30
D gene: -

CDR3 protein: CASSQESGVSGELFF
CDR3 DNA: TGTGCCAGCAGCCAAGAGTCCGGGGTCTCCGGGGAGCTGTTTTTT
clone size: -
CDR3 length: 15
J gene: TRBJ2-2
V gene: TRBV14
D gene: -

CDR3 protein: CASSRTDFYEQYF
CDR3 DNA: TGTGCCAGCTCACGGACAGATTTCTACGAGCAGTACTTC
clone size: -
CDR3 length: 13
J gene: TRBJ2-7
V gene: TRBV18
D gene: -

CDR3 protein: CASSVAGIDEQYF
CDR3 DNA: TGCGCCAGCAGCGTGGCGGGAATCGACGAGCAGTACTTC
clone size: -
CDR3 length: 13
J gene: TRBJ2-7
V gene: TRBV5-1
D gene: -

CDR3 protein: CSAGSGGGYTF
CDR3 DNA: TGCAGTGCTGGTTCGGGGGGCGGCTACACCTTC
clone size: -
CDR3 length: 11
J gene: TRBJ1-2
V gene: TRBV20-1
D gene: -

CDR3 protein: CASSATGSYEQYF
CDR3 DNA: TGTGCCAGCAGCGCCACAGGTTCCTACGAGCAGTACTTC
clone size: -
CDR3 length: 13
J gene: TRBJ2-7
V gene: TRBV9
D gene: -

CDR3 protein: CASSVGDTQYF
CDR3 DNA: TGTGCCAGCAGTGTAGGTGATACGCAGTATTTT
clone size: -
CDR3 length: 11
J gene: TRBJ2-3
V gene: TRBV6-4
D gene: -

CDR3 protein: CASSAVGNYGYTF
CDR3 DNA: TGTGCCAGCAGTGCCGTAGGGAACTATGGCTACACCTTC
clone size: -
CDR3 length: 13
J gene: TRBJ1-2
V gene: TRBV6-1
D gene: -